These 27 T cell receptor beta chains were sequenced from one sample in a study of T-cell memory formation after mild COVID-19. MiXCR, run by TCRdb on the 5' RACE reads, gives a single entry per CDR3 protein. The table has around 200,000 distinct CDR3 sequences, roughly 20% seen once. The sequenced sample was PBMCs or a T cell subset sorted from them (not recorded which). Receptors were obtained from a man younger than 30 who had mild COVID-19 (a few samples of this study predate the infection). Cell type and time point are not known.

This clonotype was detected only a few times. The rearrangement uses TRBV5-1 and TRBJ2-1; no firm D call. Germline V gene sequence: CDR1 SGHRS, CDR2 YFSETQ. The CDR3 spans 15 residues. The ends were cut back, 4 bases at V and 3 bases at J, with 14 bases in the middle. In DNA form, the CDR3 reads TGCGCCAGCAGCCCCCTAGGCTCGTTCTACAATGAGCAGTTCTTC. Its protein is CASSPLGSFYNEQFF.

This clonotype was observed a handful of times. The chain employs TRBV6-5 and TRBJ2-3, with a weak D call TRBD2 (6 bases). The V end lost 6 bases, the J end lost 4 bases, and 11 bases lay between the germline ends. The CDR3 spans 13 residues. Germline CDR1 and CDR2: MNHEY and SVGAGI. The CDR3 reads CASSSPGADTQYF. In DNA, the CDR3 is TGTGCCAGCAGCTCTCCGGGGGCAGATACGCAGTATTTT.

The table lists this clonotype with a few counts. The J gene is TRBJ2-7, the V gene TRBV19; D remains unclear. The V gene's germline CDR1 is LNHDA and CDR2 SQIVND (reference sequence). The CDR3 is made up of 12 amino acids. Between the trimmed V and J ends, which lost 7 bases and 0 bases, there was a span of 7 bases. CDR3 in DNA: TGTGCCAGTATCCTGACCTCCTACGAGCAGTACGTC. Its protein is CASILTSYEQYV.

This clonotype was found a few times. The rearrangement uses TRBV21-1 and TRBJ2-7; the table gives TRBD1 as D, unverified against the DNA. TRBV21-1 is deemed a pseudogene. The CDR3 runs 13 residues. The CDR3, as DNA: TGTGCCAGAACCGGGACAGGGAAATCCGAGCAGTACGTC. Protein sequence: CARTGTGKSEQYV.

The sample holds one count of this clonotype. CDR3: CSTGTGFSDTEAFF. The CDR3 region has the DNA TGCAGTACCGGGACAGGGTTTTCTGACACTGAAGCTTTCTTT. The chain links TRBV20-1 to TRBJ1-1, with 9 bases that match TRBD1. Losses at the gene ends were 8 bases for V and 3 bases for J; bases not matched to a gene: 10. Germline V lookup: CDR1 DFQATT, CDR2 SNEGSKA (reference sequence). The length of the CDR3 is 14 residues.

This clonotype was recorded a few times. The V call is TRBV3-1, the J call TRBJ1-4, with TRBD1 matching 8 bases. The germline V gene encodes CDR1 LGHDT and CDR2 YNNKEL (reference sequence). This CDR3 contains 16 residues. J gave up 8 bases and V 2 bases, and 10 bases lay outside the gene matches. The CDR3 here is CASSQSAGTGVEKLFF. CDR3 sequence (DNA): TGTGCCAGCAGCCAATCCGCCGGGACAGGTGTAGAAAAACTGTTTTTT.

The V and J genes are TRBV7-2 and TRBJ2-3; D remains ambiguous. Germline lookup yields CDR1 SGHTA and CDR2 FQGNSA. Trimming removed 1 base from V and 6 bases from J, with 8 bases in between. The CDR3 loop spans 13 amino acids. Here the CDR3 reads CASSLGSGDTQYF. CDR3 nucleotide sequence: TGTGCCAGCAGCTTAGGGTCCGGGGATACGCAGTATTTT.

The rearrangement joins TRBV5-1 to TRBJ2-7, with D tentatively TRBD1 (6 bases). The germline CDR1 and CDR2 sequences are SGHRS and YFSETQ. The CDR3 length is 14 residues. The V and J ends lost 0 bases and 9 bases respectively, with 16 bases between them. The CDR3 sequence is CASSLDGDIEGQYF. CDR3 sequence (DNA): TGCGCCAGCAGCTTGGACGGGGACATTGAAGGGCAGTACTTC.

The chain combines TRBV4-1 with TRBJ2-3; no definite D call. The V end lost 0 bases, the J end lost 0 bases, and 10 bases lay between the germline ends. CDR1 is MGHRA and CDR2 is YSYEKL in the germline V gene. The CDR3 totals 16 residues. CDR3 in DNA: TGCGCCAGCAGCCAAGAACCGGGTTCTAGCACAGATACGCAGTATTTT. It is translated as CASSQEPGSSTDTQYF.

The rearrangement links TRBV5-1 to TRBJ2-2, with D uncertain. Trimming shortened V by 0 bases and J by 0 bases, and 18 bases separated the two germline ends. CDR3 length equals 19 residues. The germline V gene has CDR1 SGHRS and CDR2 YFSETQ. Here the CDR3 DNA reads TGCGCCAGCAGCTTGGCCGCTAGGGTAACCATCGCGAACACCGGGGAGCTGTTTTTT. Protein product: CASSLAARVTIANTGELFF. The full variable domain, its missing parts supplied by reference TRBV5-1 and TRBJ2-2, is KAGVTQTPRYLIKTRGQQVTLSCSPISGHRSVSWYQQTPGQGLQFLFEYFSETQRNKGNFPGRFSGRQFSNSRSEMNVSTLELGDSALYLCASSLAARVTIANTGELFFGEGSRLTVL.

In its sample, this clonotype was seen a few times. The chain links TRBV7-2 to TRBJ1-1; D is possibly TRBD1 (5 bases). This CDR3 comprises 14 residues. CDR1 is SGHTA and CDR2 is FQGNSA in the germline V gene. V lost 5 bases and J lost 1, with 11 bases in between. The CDR3 coding sequence is TGTGCCAGCAGCGCGGGACCCCCGAACACTGAAGCTTTCTTT. This sequence encodes CASSAGPPNTEAFF.

This clonotype was detected only a few times. The chain couples TRBV4-3 to TRBJ2-1; the match to TRBD2 covers 8 bases. The V segment lost 0 bases and the J segment 10 bases; nucleotides outside the gene matches: 14. There are 17 residues in the CDR3. Germline V gives CDR1 LGHNA, CDR2 YSLEER. CDR3 loop: CASSQDTTFGGAVEQFF. In DNA form, the CDR3 reads TGCGCCAGCAGCCAAGATACGACTTTCGGGGGGGCCGTAGAGCAGTTCTTC.

V usage is TRBV6-5 and J usage is TRBJ2-1, with D unclear. The V end was cut by 0 bases, the J end by 4 bases, with 10 bases between. The germline V gene encodes CDR1 MNHEY and CDR2 SVGAGI. The CDR3 extends over 15 amino acids. CDR3 nucleotide sequence: TGTGCCAGCAGTTACTCGATATTAGGATACAATGAGCAGTTCTTC. Amino acids: CASSYSILGYNEQFF.

V and J are TRBV7-9 and TRBJ1-2; the D is unclear. The CDR3 sequence is 14 residues long. CDR1 is SEHNR, CDR2 FQNEAQ, per germline (reference sequence). V was clipped by 5 bases and J by 3 bases, with 13 bases between them. CDR3 sequence reads: CASSVSDGYYGYTF. CDR3 nucleotides: TGTGCCAGCAGCGTATCGGACGGATACTATGGCTACACCTTC.

This clonotype was seen only a few times. The rearrangement links TRBV2 to TRBJ1-2; D not certain. With 4 bases removed from V and 4 bases from J, the gap between germline ends came to 4 bases. Germline-derived CDR1 and CDR2 are SNHLY and FYNNEI. The CDR3 is 11 residues long. Here the CDR3 DNA reads TGTGCCAGCAGTGCGGGCTATGGCTACACCTTC. Amino acid sequence: CASSAGYGYTF.

The J gene is TRBJ2-3, the V gene TRBV28, with D possibly being TRBD1 or TRBD2 (6 bases each). Germline V lookup: CDR1 MDHEN, CDR2 SYDVKM. The ends were cut back, 4 bases at V and 5 bases at J, with 13 bases in the middle. This CDR3 is 14 amino acids long. In DNA form, the CDR3 reads TGTGCCAGCAGTTCGGGGGCTGGTGAAGATACGCAGTATTTT. It specifies CASSSGAGEDTQYF.

V and J are TRBV6-5 and TRBJ2-7, with a weak D call TRBD2 (6 bases). The CDR3 is made up of 14 amino acids. CDR1 and CDR2 from the germline V gene are MNHEY and SVGAGI. V dropped 3 bases and J dropped 2 bases, with 11 bases sitting between them. The CDR3 reads CASSYQGGPYEQYF. The CDR3 DNA is TGTGCCAGCAGTTATCAAGGAGGGCCCTACGAGCAGTACTTC.

This clonotype was counted between two and nine times. The chain is built from TRBV19 and TRBJ1-2; no firm D call. CDR1 is LNHDA and CDR2 is SQIVND in the germline V gene (reference sequence). V was shortened by 6 bases and J by 4 bases, with 9 bases between the two germline ends. The CDR3 runs 12 residues. CDR3 DNA sequence: TGTGCCAGTAGCAGTCTGGGCTATGGCTACACCTTC. Translating gives CASSSLGYGYTF.

This clonotype has a handful of counts. The chain couples TRBV6-1 to TRBJ1-3, with 8 bases lining up with TRBD1. This CDR3 is built from 14 residues. Germline CDR1 MNHNS, CDR2 SASEGT. V shed 5 bases and J 4 bases; nucleotides not matched to a gene: 4. The CDR3 DNA sequence: TGTGCCAGCAGTTTGACAGGGGACGGAAACACCATATATTTT. It codes for CASSLTGDGNTIYF.

This chain uses TRBV10-3 with TRBJ1-6; D uncertain. V was cut by 3 bases and J by 7 bases, with 4 bases left in between. From germline, CDR1 is ENHRY and CDR2 SYGVKD. The length of the CDR3 is 12 residues. The chain's CDR3 is CAISDGNSPLHF. In nucleotides, the CDR3 is TGTGCCATCAGTGACGGGAATTCACCCCTCCACTTT.

This clonotype was observed many times. The chain is built from TRBV12-3 or TRBV12-4 and TRBJ2-3, with D perhaps TRBD1 or TRBD2 (6 bases each). V lost 2 bases to trimming and J lost 1 base, with 13 bases between them. The CDR3 has 16 residues. The chain's CDR3 is CASSLRTGAGTDTQYF. CDR3 nucleotide sequence: TGTGCCAGCAGTTTAAGGACGGGGGCCGGCACAGATACGCAGTATTTT.

This clonotype was found a few times. The chain joins TRBV27 to TRBJ2-7, with unresolved D. The V end was cut by 6 bases, the J end by 4 bases, with 10 bases between. The CDR3 contains 12 residues. Germline V lookup: CDR1 MNHEY, CDR2 SMNVEV (reference sequence). The CDR3 DNA is TGTGCCAGCAGGGCCGACGGGTACGAGCAGTACTTC. It encodes CASRADGYEQYF.

The chain uses TRBV11-2 and TRBJ1-3; possible D gene TRBD1, 5 bases. The V gene's germline CDR1 is SGHAT and CDR2 FQNNGV. V lost 3 bases to trimming and J lost 2 bases, with 8 bases between them. The CDR3 has 14 residues. CDR3 in amino acids: CASSLWGAGNTIYF. CDR3 nucleotide sequence: TGTGCCAGCAGCTTGTGGGGGGCTGGAAACACCATATATTTT.

The CDR3 here is CASSPLASSGNTIYF. CDR3 sequence (DNA): TGTGCCAGCAGCCCCCTGGCGTCCTCTGGAAACACCATATATTTT. The chain carries TRBV7-2 and TRBJ1-3; D remains ambiguous. The CDR3 consists of 15 residues. Germline CDR1 SGHTA, CDR2 FQGNSA. The V gene lost 5 bases and the J gene lost 0 bases, with 11 bases spanning the gap.

This clonotype was counted between two and nine times. V usage is TRBV18 and J usage is TRBJ1-5; perhaps TRBD1 as D (5 bases). Trimming cost V 10 bases and J 3 bases, with 13 bases left between them. CDR3 length equals 13 residues. CDR1 is KGHSH and CDR2 is LQKENI in the germline V gene. The CDR3 sequence: CATREGLNQPQHF. The CDR3 DNA reads TGTGCCACCCGGGAGGGGCTCAATCAGCCCCAGCATTTT.

The V and J genes are TRBV28 and TRBJ1-2; D is uncertain. Germline-derived CDR1 and CDR2 are MDHEN and SYDVKM. The CDR3 loop spans 13 amino acids. The V end was cut by 5 bases, the J end by 8 bases, with 15 bases between. This CDR3 reads CASSPDLAKGYTF. The DNA of the CDR3 is TGTGCCAGCAGTCCCGACCTCGCGAAAGGCTACACCTTC.

The V and J genes are TRBV7-2 and TRBJ1-6; 7 nucleotides align to TRBD1. Germline loops: CDR1 SGHTA, CDR2 FQGNSA. The CDR3 runs to 13 residues. V shed 8 bases, J shed 9 bases, and the junction held 7 bases outside the gene matches. CDR3 nucleotide sequence: TGTGCCAGCGGAAGACAGGGCTTTTCACCCCTCCACTTT. It encodes CASGRQGFSPLHF.